Below, 27 T cell receptor beta chains from the same sample are listed, as sequenced in a study of T cells expressing NK-cell markers. After re-calling the 5' RACE reads, TCRdb lists one entry per CDR3 protein, DNA absent. The sample table includes some 1,300 distinct CDR3 sequences. Input material: blood T cells: a sorted CD56 or NKG2C T cell subset, CD4+ or CD8+ T cells, or bulk PBMC T cells (not recorded which). The receptors come from a woman under 30 in good health.

Its frequency marks this clonotype as medium-sized. The chain recombines TRBV11-2 with TRBJ2-7. CDR1 and CDR2 from the germline V gene are SGHAT and FQNNGV. The CDR3 runs to 16 residues. The CDR3 loop is CASSFQLDRSSYEQYF.

Considering frequency, this clonotype is medium-sized. This rearrangement joins TRBV5-1 to TRBJ2-7. CDR3 length: 14 amino acids. Germline V lookup: CDR1 SGHRS, CDR2 YFSETQ. The CDR3 here is CASSYGLAAYEQYF.

This clonotype counts as medium-sized by frequency. This chain connects TRBV11-2 to TRBJ2-5; the D call from TCRdb, TRBD1, cannot be confirmed without DNA. The CDR3 has 13 amino acids. The germline gives CDR1 SGHAT, CDR2 FQNNGV. The CDR3 here is CASSLGGGETQYF.

This clonotype counts as medium-sized by frequency. This chain links TRBV29-1 with TRBJ2-1. Per the germline V gene, CDR1 is SQVTM and CDR2 is ANQGSEA. The CDR3 has 11 amino acids. CDR3 in amino acids: CSVHGYNEQFF.

This clonotype ranks as medium-sized (0.01 to 0.1%) in terms of frequency. The chain links TRBV3-1 to TRBJ1-2; TCRdb's D call, TRBD1, is unchecked because there is no DNA. Looked up from germline, CDR1 is LGHDT and CDR2 is YNNKEL (reference sequence). CDR3 length equals 16 residues. The CDR3 reads CASSQVRDRDDYGYTF.

This chain joins TRBV12-3 or TRBV12-4 and TRBJ2-5; TCRdb outputs TRBD2, but without DNA this stays unchecked. This CDR3 contains 12 residues. The CDR3 loop is CASRGLGATQYF.

This clonotype ranks as medium-sized in terms of frequency. The chain is built from TRBV6-6 and TRBJ2-5; TCRdb gives TRBD1 as the D gene, but with no DNA this cannot be confirmed. Germline lookup yields CDR1 MNHNY and CDR2 SVGAGI (reference sequence). The length of the CDR3 is 13 residues. CDR3 residues: CASFRGLQETQYF.

Measured by frequency, this clonotype is medium-sized (0.01 to 0.1%). The chain joins TRBV4-1 to TRBJ2-6; the D gene TCRdb calls, TRBD2, cannot be checked with no DNA. Germline V lookup: CDR1 MGHRA, CDR2 YSYEKL. The CDR3 loop spans 18 amino acids. The CDR3 sequence: CASSSHRDFSSGANVLTF.

According to its frequency, this clonotype is medium-sized. The chain joins TRBV27 to TRBJ2-7; absent DNA, TCRdb's TRBD1 call cannot be checked. In germline, CDR1 is MNHEY, CDR2 SMNVEV (reference sequence). This CDR3 has 15 amino acids. CDR3 amino acids: CASSLWAGGNYEQYF.

Considering frequency, this clonotype is medium-sized. The chain couples TRBV10-2 to TRBJ2-4; no DNA is available, so the TRBD1 call from TCRdb remains unchecked. The germline gives CDR1 WSHSY, CDR2 SAAADI. The CDR3 contains 19 residues. The CDR3 here is CASSPEPTGTGRAKNIQYF.

Judged by frequency, this clonotype is medium-sized. Here the CDR3 reads CASSHIRSTDTQYF. This sequence joins TRBV3-1 and TRBJ2-3. CDR3 length equals 14 residues. CDR1 is LGHDT and CDR2 is YNNKEL in the germline V gene (reference sequence).

According to its frequency, this clonotype is medium-sized. The V gene is TRBV7-6, the J gene TRBJ1-1; TCRdb's D call, TRBD1, is unchecked because there is no DNA. The CDR3 is 17 residues long. The V gene's germline CDR1 is SGHVS and CDR2 FNYEAQ. The CDR3 reads CASSLGPYRGPHTEAFF. The whole variable domain, remainder taken from reference TRBV7-6 and TRBJ1-1, is GAGVSQSPRYKVTKRGQDVALRCDPISGHVSLYWYRQALGQGPEFLTYFNYEAQQDKSGLPNDRFSAERPEGSISTLTIQRTEQRDSAMYRCASSLGPYRGPHTEAFFGQGTRLTVV.

Judged by frequency, this clonotype is medium-sized. The chain uses TRBV10-2 and TRBJ1-1; TCRdb returns TRBD1, unconfirmable since there is no DNA. Looked up from germline, CDR1 is WSHSY and CDR2 is SAAADI. The CDR3 is 15 residues long. CDR3 residues: CASSESGRGNTEAFF.

The CDR3 reads CASRKFVGAGGGDTQYF. The V gene is TRBV6-1, the J gene TRBJ2-3; as DNA is missing, the TRBD2 call by TCRdb cannot be tested. Looked up from germline, CDR1 is MNHNS and CDR2 is SASEGT. The CDR3 covers 17 residues.

This clonotype ranks as large in terms of frequency. This chain uses TRBV3-1 with TRBJ2-1. The germline gives CDR1 LGHDT, CDR2 YNNKEL (reference sequence). CDR3 length equals 15 residues. The CDR3 loop is CASSQIIRSYNEQFF.

The V gene is TRBV2, the J gene TRBJ2-1; as DNA is missing, the TRBD1 call by TCRdb cannot be tested. Germline loops: CDR1 SNHLY, CDR2 FYNNEI. This CDR3 is built from 11 residues. CDR3 loop: CANPWGPEQFF.

This clonotype is called medium-sized based on its frequency. The chain carries TRBV5-1 and TRBJ2-7; the TRBD1 assignment by TCRdb is unverifiable without DNA. Germline V gives CDR1 SGHRS, CDR2 YFSETQ. The CDR3 runs to 13 residues. This CDR3 reads CASSLGHGYEQYF.

The genes are TRBV27 and TRBJ2-6; the D call from TCRdb, TRBD2, cannot be confirmed without DNA. This CDR3 is 16 amino acids long. Germline values: CDR1 MNHEY, CDR2 SMNVEV (reference sequence). The CDR3 sequence: CASSVVGPSGANVLTF.

This clonotype is called medium-sized (0.01 to 0.1%) based on its frequency. The rearrangement links TRBV10-3 to TRBJ2-6; the D gene TCRdb calls, TRBD1, cannot be checked with no DNA. There are 21 residues in the CDR3. Germline V CDR1 and CDR2: ENHRY, SYGVKD. Here the CDR3 reads CAISDPRDGVNPLSGANVLTF.

This chain joins TRBV21-1 and TRBJ2-6; absent DNA, TCRdb's TRBD2 call cannot be checked. TRBV21-1 is given as a pseudogene. CDR3 length: 15 amino acids. The CDR3 spells CASSRASSGANVLTF.

V usage is TRBV11-3 and J usage is TRBJ2-2; TCRdb's D call, TRBD2, is unchecked because there is no DNA. The CDR3 runs to 14 residues. CDR1 is SGHNT, CDR2 YENEEA, per germline. CDR3 loop: CASLRGGQTGELFF. Complete variable domain (other parts from reference TRBV11-3 and TRBJ2-2): EAGVVQSPRYKIIEKKQPVAFWCNPISGHNTLYWYLQNLGQGPELLIRYENEEAVDDSQLPKDRFSAERLKGVDSTLKIQPAELGDSAVYLCASLRGGQTGELFFGEGSRLTVL.

Judged by frequency, this clonotype is medium-sized. The chain recombines TRBV5-6 with TRBJ1-5. This CDR3 is built from 15 residues. The V gene's germline CDR1 is SGHDT and CDR2 YYEEEE. CDR3 sequence: CASSLSRYSNQPQHF.

This clonotype is deemed large (0.1 to 1%) by its frequency. The chain recombines TRBV12-3 or TRBV12-4 with TRBJ2-1; as DNA is missing, the TRBD2 call by TCRdb cannot be tested. This CDR3 contains 17 residues. The CDR3 here is CATTSPRVGTRIGEQFF.

Measured by frequency, this clonotype is medium-sized. CDR3: CAISRGGDGEKLFF. The rearrangement uses TRBV10-3 and TRBJ1-4; TCRdb indicates TRBD1, and absent DNA this call remains unverified. This CDR3 is 14 amino acids long. Germline values: CDR1 ENHRY, CDR2 SYGVKD.

V and J are TRBV7-6 and TRBJ2-7; TCRdb names TRBD2, which stays unverified in the absence of DNA. The germline V gene encodes CDR1 SGHVS and CDR2 FNYEAQ. The CDR3 runs 16 residues. CDR3 in amino acids: CASSLAGLTSSYEQYF.

In terms of frequency, this clonotype is medium-sized. The chain joins TRBV27 to TRBJ2-5; TCRdb designates TRBD2, a call that cannot be tested without DNA. This CDR3 has 14 residues. Germline values: CDR1 MNHEY, CDR2 SMNVEV (reference sequence). CDR3 region: CASSWLGPRETQYF.

This clonotype is classed as medium-sized by frequency. This sequence joins TRBV7-9 and TRBJ2-2; checking the TCRdb D call of TRBD1 is not possible without DNA. The CDR3 covers 17 residues. In germline, CDR1 is SEHNR, CDR2 FQNEAQ (reference sequence). CDR3 sequence: CASNLFYGGPNTGELFF.